These 8 T cell receptor beta chains originate from one sample sequenced in a study of blood T cell repertoires in COVID-19. The protocol was immunoSEQ multiplex PCR, while the TCRdb copy is restricted to in-frame clones and leaves out a portion. The table includes approximately 100,000 clones, around 90% detected once. Sequencing was performed on peripheral blood. These receptors were obtained from a human donor with COVID-19, enrolled during active disease. The donor label of this sample is uncertain.

The chain recombines TRBV24-1 with TRBJ1-5; TRBD1 might be the D (6 bases). The germline CDR1 and CDR2 sequences are KGHDR and SFDVKD. The V end lost 6 bases, the J end lost 0 bases, and 23 bases lay between the germline ends. This CDR3 has 19 residues. In DNA, the CDR3 is TGTGCCACCAGTTTACGAGGGGGGGTGGGGCCGAATAGCAATCAGCCCCAGCATTTT. This sequence encodes CATSLRGGVGPNSNQPQHF.

V usage is TRBV28 and J usage is TRBJ1-2; the match to TRBD1 covers 9 bases. Looked up from germline, CDR1 is MDHEN and CDR2 is SYDVKM. With 4 bases clipped from V and 8 bases from J, the junction kept 11 bases outside the gene matches. This CDR3 region has 15 residues. The CDR3 DNA sequence: TGTGCCAGCAGTTCGCCAGGGACAGGGATCGGAGGCTACACCTTC. As protein: CASSSPGTGIGGYTF.

This clone has more than one count but fewer than ten. The chain uses TRBV5-1 and TRBJ2-7; 9 nucleotides align to TRBD1. Germline CDR1 is SGHRS and CDR2 is YFSETQ. J was trimmed by 4 bases and V by 3 bases; bases with no gene match: 5. This CDR3 comprises 14 residues. Here the CDR3 DNA reads TGCGCCAGCAGCTCTGGGGGACAGGGATACGAGCAGTACTTC. Its translation is CASSSGGQGYEQYF.

The gene calls are TRBV5-1 and TRBJ2-7, with D possibly being TRBD2 (6 bases). Germline values: CDR1 SGHRS, CDR2 YFSETQ. V shed 4 bases and J shed 2 bases, with 13 bases lying between them. The length of the CDR3 is 14 residues. In nucleotides, the CDR3 is TGCGCCAGCAGCCGTCTAGCGAGTACCTACGAGCAGTACTTC. Its translation: CASSRLASTYEQYF.

The chain's CDR3 is CASSEPRGGPPYEQYF. Written as DNA, the CDR3 is TGTGCCAGCAGTGAACCTAGGGGGGGCCCCCCCTACGAGCAGTACTTC. V gene TRBV25-1 combines with J gene TRBJ2-7; D perhaps matches TRBD2 (7 bases). Germline V lookup: CDR1 MGHDK, CDR2 SYGVNS. CDR3 size: 16 residues. V was shortened by 2 bases and J by 2 bases, with 16 bases between the two germline ends.

V usage is TRBV12-5 and J usage is TRBJ1-4; D uncertain. Germline V gene lookup returns CDR1 LGHNT and CDR2 FRNRAP. The CDR3 has 15 residues. V lost 1 base to trimming and J lost 8 bases, with 14 bases between them. The CDR3 bases are TGTGCTAGTGGTTTGGGGCCCCCGGGAGAGGAAAAACTGTTTTTT. This sequence encodes CASGLGPPGEEKLFF.

The chain recombines TRBV5-1 with TRBJ1-5; no reliable D call. There are 15 residues in the CDR3. Deletions cut 0 bases from V and 4 bases from J, with 11 bases between. Per the germline V gene, CDR1 is SGHRS and CDR2 is YFSETQ. In nucleotides, the CDR3 is TGCGCCAGCAGCTTGGGAGCGGCCCAGAATCAGCCCCAGCATTTT. Encoded protein: CASSLGAAQNQPQHF.

The genes are TRBV10-3 and TRBJ2-7, with 10 bases identical to TRBD1. Per germline, CDR1 ENHRY and CDR2 SYGVKD. The CDR3 contains 18 residues. V was pared by 0 bases and J by 5 bases, with 13 bases of the junction left unmatched. CDR3 loop: CAISESRLGTGDPHEQYF. The CDR3 nucleotides are TGTGCCATCAGTGAGTCTAGATTAGGGACAGGGGACCCTCACGAGCAGTACTTC.